A selection of T cell receptor beta chains follows, all from one sample in a study of OX40 agonist ivuxolimab in advanced cancers. Measured with immunoSEQ multiplex PCR; TCRdb has only the in-frame clones, and not every one. This sample has tens of thousands of clones; roughly nine tenths occur once, and the top ten carry 2% to 3%. The sample in question was CD4+ or CD8+ T cells sorted from blood, obtained in a trial of the OX40 agonist ivuxolimab. The receptors here all came from an adult with an advanced solid tumor such as melanoma, head and neck, liver or kidney cancer. The CDR3 runs from the conserved cysteine through the conserved F or W. The D gene is left open where the match is weak. For some rows the clone size is stated as once, few or many, or as a class when expanded; others skip it.

v_call	clone_size	j_call	d_call	cdr3_nt	cdr3_aa
TRBV5-6	-	TRBJ2-3	-	TGTGCCAGCAGCATCCGAGGAAGGGACGCACTGCAGTATTTT	CASSIRGRDALQYF
TRBV28	-	TRBJ2-7	TRBD1	TGTGCCAGCAGTGCAGGGGGCTCCTACGAGCAGTACTTC	CASSAGGSYEQYF
TRBV6-5	-	TRBJ2-5	-	TGTGCCAGCAGTCAATTCCCGGGGACCCAGTACTTC	CASSQFPGTQYF
TRBV6-4	-	TRBJ1-2	-	TGTGCCAGCAGTGACGTCGTAGGCCATGGCTACACCTTC	CASSDVVGHGYTF
TRBV7-6	-	TRBJ2-1	TRBD2	TGTGCCAGCAGCCCCTATCGGGGGGGTGAGCAGTTCTTC	CASSPYRGGEQFF
TRBV7-6	-	TRBJ2-1	-	TGTGCCAGCAGCTTAGGTATGCCTACCTTACTGTCCGGGGAGCAGTTCTTC	CASSLGMPTLLSGEQFF
TRBV4-2	-	TRBJ2-2	-	TGTGCCAGCAGCCAAGATTGGTATACCGGGGAGCTGTTTTTT	CASSQDWYTGELFF
TRBV2	few	TRBJ1-1	-	TGTGCCAGCACACTCGGGCTACTGAACACTGAAGCTTTCTTT	CASTLGLLNTEAFF
TRBV5-6	once	TRBJ2-2	TRBD2	TGTGCCAGCAGCCCCGTCGGGGGGGCAGACACCGGGGAGCTGTTTTTT	CASSPVGGADTGELFF
TRBV10-3	-	TRBJ1-3	-	TGTGCCATCAGTGCCCAAAAGGGTATCTCTGGAAACACCATATATTTT	CAISAQKGISGNTIYF
TRBV30	-	TRBJ1-1	-	TGTGCCTGGGAACCTACAGGGTTGAGAACTGAAGCTTTCTTT	CAWEPTGLRTEAFF
TRBV28	-	TRBJ1-5	TRBD1	TGTGCCAGCAGACCCCGGACAGGGAACACTCAGCCCCAGCATTTT	CASRPRTGNTQPQHF
TRBV5-4	-	TRBJ2-2	-	TGTGCCAGCAGCTCCCCCCGGGGACTCGGGGAGCTGTTTTTT	CASSSPRGLGELFF
TRBV27	-	TRBJ2-1	-	TGTGCCAGCAGTAACGAGCGGGTGTACCCTTTCCATGAGCAGTTCTTC	CASSNERVYPFHEQFF
TRBV27	-	TRBJ2-7	TRBD2	TGTGCCAGCAGTTTACCGGGGGGACTAGGCAGCTCCTACGAGCAGTACTTC	CASSLPGGLGSSYEQYF
TRBV27	-	TRBJ2-5	TRBD2	TGTGCCAGCAGTTTCGCGGGGGGACAAGAGACCCAGTACTTC	CASSFAGGQETQYF
TRBV19	-	TRBJ2-2	-	TGTGCCAGTAGTATGCCCCGTGGCAGGGTATCCGCGAACACCGGGGAGCTGTTTTTT	CASSMPRGRVSANTGELFF
TRBV25-1	-	TRBJ2-2	-	TGTGCCAGCAGTGAATCTCTGACAGGTCCCGGGGAGCTGTTTTTT	CASSESLTGPGELFF